The rows below give T cell receptor beta chains drawn from one sample of a study of blood T cell repertoires in COVID-19. The table came from immunoSEQ multiplex PCR; TCRdb's copy has only in-frame clones and leaves some out. This table has 130,000 to 150,000 clones, roughly 90% appearing once. Sequences were obtained from peripheral blood. These receptor sequences come from a woman aged 45 to 65 with acute or convalescent COVID-19. Both conserved end residues are part of each CDR3. D genes are given only for firm matches. Clone size is given for some rows only: seen once, a few or many times, or a class if the clone is expanded.

J gene,clone size,CDR3 length,D gene,V gene,CDR3 protein,CDR3 DNA
TRBJ2-3,once,15,TRBD2,TRBV11-2,CASSLASGHTDTQYF,TGTGCCAGCAGCTTAGCTAGCGGGCACACAGATACGCAGTATTTT
TRBJ1-2,NA,17,NA,TRBV19,CASSIKGFGTSNYGYTF,TGTGCCAGTAGTATTAAGGGTTTCGGGACAAGTAACTATGGCTACACCTTC
TRBJ1-3,NA,15,TRBD1,TRBV9,CASSPGTGTGNTIYF,TGTGCCAGCAGCCCCGGGACAGGGACGGGAAACACCATATATTTT
TRBJ1-2,NA,12,TRBD1,TRBV29-1,CSGTGGNYGYTF,TGCAGCGGGACAGGGGGCAACTATGGCTACACCTTC
TRBJ1-2,NA,13,NA,TRBV30,CAWSHSRGYGYTF,TGTGCCTGGAGTCACTCCCGGGGATATGGCTACACCTTC
TRBJ2-3,NA,16,NA,TRBV19,CASSIVQARTSYTQYF,TGTGCCAGTAGTATAGTTCAGGCCCGGACTTCCTATACGCAGTATTTT
TRBJ2-6,NA,18,NA,TRBV15,CATSRVVAKRSGANVLTF,TGTGCCACCAGCAGAGTGGTAGCCAAGAGGTCTGGGGCCAACGTCCTGACTTTC
TRBJ1-2,few,15,NA,TRBV10-3,CAISESNRVNYGYTF,TGTGCCATCAGTGAGTCGAATCGAGTGAACTATGGCTACACCTTC
TRBJ1-6,NA,15,TRBD1,TRBV7-3,CASSLGQGVYSPLHF,TGTGCCAGCAGCTTGGGACAGGGGGTGTATTCACCCCTCCACTTT
TRBJ2-7,NA,11,TRBD2,TRBV5-4,CASSWGGEQYF,TGTGCCAGCAGCTGGGGGGGGGAGCAGTACTTC
TRBJ2-7,NA,13,NA,TRBV29-1,CSVEPGNSYEQYF,TGCAGCGTTGAACCCGGGAACTCCTACGAGCAGTACTTC
TRBJ2-7,NA,15,TRBD1,TRBV19,CASSMGDSDLYEQYF,TGTGCCAGTAGTATGGGGGACAGCGACCTTTACGAGCAGTACTTC
TRBJ2-7,NA,11,NA,TRBV27,CASTDSYEQYF,TGTGCCAGCACGGACAGTTACGAGCAGTACTTC
TRBJ2-7,NA,15,TRBD2,TRBV7-3,CASSQGTSGRYEQYF,TGTGCCAGCAGCCAAGGGACTAGCGGGAGATACGAGCAGTACTTC
TRBJ1-5,NA,15,TRBD1,TRBV6-5,CASSYDQGAFQPQHF,TGTGCCAGCAGTTACGATCAGGGGGCATTTCAGCCCCAGCATTTT
TRBJ1-2,NA,13,TRBD1,TRBV6-4,CASSASGGYGYTF,TGTGCCAGCAGTGCTTCAGGGGGCTATGGCTACACCTTC
TRBJ2-7,NA,14,NA,TRBV9,CASSVGTAEYEQYF,TGTGCCAGCAGCGTAGGGACAGCAGAGTACGAGCAGTACTTC
TRBJ2-3,NA,16,NA,TRBV19,CASLETAVTSTDTQYF,TGTGCCAGTCTAGAGACGGCGGTTACTAGCACAGATACGCAGTATTTT
TRBJ1-2,NA,17,TRBD1,TRBV5-4,CASSGPGTGKENYGYTF,TGTGCCAGCAGCGGCCCCGGGACAGGGAAAGAGAACTATGGCTACACCTTC
TRBJ1-1,NA,17,NA,TRBV27,CASSPLSGVGRGTEAFF,TGTGCCAGCAGTCCCCTGTCAGGCGTAGGACGGGGCACTGAAGCTTTCTTT
TRBJ2-7,NA,13,NA,TRBV11-1,CASSHRYGSEQYF,TGTGCCAGCAGCCACCGATACGGGAGCGAGCAGTACTTC
TRBJ2-7,once,14,NA,TRBV27,CASSLFTGAYEQYF,TGTGCCAGCAGTTTATTTACCGGGGCCTACGAGCAGTACTTC
TRBJ1-2,NA,15,TRBD1,TRBV6-6,CASSSTTGVGTGYTF,TGTGCCAGCAGTTCCACTACAGGGGTAGGAACTGGCTACACCTTC
TRBJ1-2,NA,15,TRBD1,TRBV19,CASSIFLDREYRYTF,TGTGCCAGTAGTATTTTTCTGGACAGGGAGTACCGCTACACCTTC
TRBJ1-2,NA,15,NA,TRBV7-9,CASSLTGSPNYGYTF,TGTGCCAGCAGCTTAACGGGTTCCCCTAACTATGGCTACACCTTC
TRBJ1-5,few,17,NA,TRBV4-1,CASSQGVQGLINQPQHF,TGCGCCAGCAGCCAAGGGGTGCAGGGCCTTATCAATCAGCCCCAGCATTTT
TRBJ2-2,NA,14,NA,TRBV7-3,CASSLVDYTGELFF,TGTGCCAGCAGCTTAGTCGACTACACCGGGGAGCTGTTTTTT
TRBJ1-6,NA,18,TRBD1,TRBV4-1,CASSQLAGGVSYNSPLHF,TGCGCCAGCAGCCAATTGGCAGGGGGCGTCTCCTATAATTCACCCCTCCACTTT
TRBJ2-3,NA,14,NA,TRBV5-1,CASSYNGGADTQYF,TGCGCCAGCAGCTACAACGGGGGAGCAGATACGCAGTATTTT
TRBJ2-3,NA,14,TRBD2,TRBV11-2,CASSLAGGTDTQYF,TGTGCCAGCAGCTTAGCGGGGGGTACAGATACGCAGTATTTT
TRBJ1-2,few,12,NA,TRBV6-1,CASSEGPHGYTF,TGTGCCAGCAGTGAGGGGCCCCATGGCTACACCTTC
TRBJ2-1,NA,14,TRBD1,TRBV29-1,CSVDGRGLNNEQFF,TGCAGCGTTGATGGCAGGGGGCTCAACAATGAGCAGTTCTTC
TRBJ1-1,NA,17,NA,TRBV9,CASSATVGGTGATEAFF,TGTGCCAGCAGCGCCACAGTAGGGGGAACAGGTGCTACTGAAGCTTTCTTT
TRBJ2-7,few,15,NA,TRBV27,CASSLPGQSSYEQYF,TGTGCCAGCAGTTTACCAGGACAGTCGTCCTACGAGCAGTACTTC
TRBJ1-2,few,12,NA,TRBV2,CASSEFAYGYTF,TGTGCCAGCAGTGAATTCGCGTATGGCTACACCTTC
TRBJ1-6,NA,18,TRBD1,TRBV4-2,CASSQAPQGVVNNSPLHF,TGTGCCAGCAGCCAAGCGCCTCAGGGGGTGGTAAATAATTCACCCCTCCACTTT
TRBJ1-2,few,12,NA,TRBV6-1,CASSERRYGYTF,TGTGCCAGCAGTGAGAGGCGGTATGGCTACACCTTC
TRBJ2-7,NA,11,NA,TRBV2,CASRTVYEQYF,TGTGCCAGTAGGACAGTCTACGAGCAGTACTTC
TRBJ1-1,NA,15,NA,TRBV5-1,CASSSLGTGGTEAFF,TGCGCCAGCAGCTCCCTAGGCACGGGTGGGACTGAAGCTTTCTTT
TRBJ1-5,NA,13,NA,TRBV6-4,CASSQQGSQPQHF,TGTGCCAGCAGTCAACAGGGTTCTCAGCCCCAGCATTTT
TRBJ1-6,NA,15,TRBD1,TRBV27,CASSSGTGNNSPLHF,TGTGCCAGCAGTTCCGGGACAGGGAATAATTCACCCCTCCACTTT
TRBJ2-3,NA,14,NA,TRBV18,CASSPPQDGNTQYF,TGTGCCAGCTCACCTCCTCAGGACGGGAATACGCAGTATTTT
TRBJ2-7,NA,12,TRBD1,TRBV25-1,CASSDSGTGTYF,TGTGCCAGCAGTGACTCCGGGACAGGGACGTACTTC
TRBJ2-1,NA,15,TRBD2,TRBV7-6,CASSKSGGDYNEQFF,TGTGCCAGCAGCAAGAGCGGGGGGGACTACAATGAGCAGTTCTTC
TRBJ2-2,NA,15,TRBD1,TRBV30,CAWRSDRANTGELFF,TGTGCCTGGAGGTCGGACAGGGCAAACACCGGGGAGCTGTTTTTT
TRBJ1-2,few,16,TRBD1,TRBV6-6,CASSRIGQGSNYGYTF,TGTGCCAGCAGTCGTATCGGACAGGGATCTAACTATGGCTACACCTTC
TRBJ2-7,few,15,TRBD2,TRBV11-2,CASSLGGGRRNEQYF,TGTGCCAGCAGCTTAGGGGGCGGGAGAAGGAACGAGCAGTACTTC
TRBJ2-7,NA,15,TRBD1,TRBV6-5,CASSSDREAAIEQYF,TGTGCCAGCAGTTCGGACAGGGAGGCTGCTATCGAGCAGTACTTC
TRBJ2-1,NA,16,NA,TRBV9,CASSEEPGHSYNEQFF,TGTGCCAGCAGCGAGGAGCCGGGACATTCCTACAATGAGCAGTTCTTC
TRBJ1-1,NA,16,TRBD1,TRBV7-9,CASSYAGGGASTEAFF,TGTGCCAGCAGTTACGCAGGGGGCGGAGCGTCCACTGAAGCTTTCTTT
TRBJ2-7,NA,16,TRBD2,TRBV5-5,CASSKGLAGVVNEQYF,TGTGCCAGCAGCAAAGGACTAGCGGGAGTTGTGAACGAGCAGTACTTC
TRBJ1-1,NA,13,NA,TRBV10-1,CATTQGFNTEAFF,TGCGCCACCACTCAGGGGTTCAACACTGAAGCTTTCTTT
TRBJ2-6,few,15,TRBD1,TRBV30,CAWSRTGTGANVLTF,TGTGCCTGGAGCCGGACAGGCACTGGGGCCAACGTCCTGACTTTC
TRBJ2-3,NA,15,TRBD1,TRBV19,CASSIYRGFADTQYF,TGTGCCAGTAGTATTTACAGGGGTTTCGCAGATACGCAGTATTTT
TRBJ2-1,once,16,TRBD2,TRBV5-1,CASPSRAGGRHNEQFF,TGCGCCAGCCCGAGTCGAGCGGGAGGGAGGCACAATGAGCAGTTCTTC
TRBJ2-7,NA,16,TRBD2,TRBV6-1,CASSDVGLAGPYEQYF,TGTGCCAGCAGTGACGTCGGACTAGCGGGACCGTACGAGCAGTACTTC
TRBJ2-2,NA,15,TRBD2,TRBV6-6,CASSPLAANTGELFF,TGTGCCAGCAGCCCACTAGCGGCGAACACCGGGGAGCTGTTTTTT
TRBJ1-6,NA,14,NA,TRBV6-5,CASSLGDNNSPLHF,TGTGCCAGCAGTTTAGGGGACAATAATTCACCCCTCCACTTT